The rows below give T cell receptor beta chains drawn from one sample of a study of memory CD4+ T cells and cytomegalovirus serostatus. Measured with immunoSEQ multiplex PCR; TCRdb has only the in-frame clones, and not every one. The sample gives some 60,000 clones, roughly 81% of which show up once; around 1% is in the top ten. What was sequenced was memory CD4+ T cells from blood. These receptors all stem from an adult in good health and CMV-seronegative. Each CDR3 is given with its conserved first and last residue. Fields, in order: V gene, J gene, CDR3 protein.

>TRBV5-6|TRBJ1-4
CASSFLGRGTLNEKLFF
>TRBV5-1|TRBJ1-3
CASSGGIAGNTIYF
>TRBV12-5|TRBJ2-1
CASGFLRGETYNEQFF
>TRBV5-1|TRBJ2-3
CASSVRGIGTGDTQYF
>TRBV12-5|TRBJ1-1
CASGPRGGGAYTEAFF
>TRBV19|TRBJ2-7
CASSLNRRTGRDEQYF
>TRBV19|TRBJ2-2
CARLTGYTGELFF
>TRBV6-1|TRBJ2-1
CASRRAGDGNEQFF
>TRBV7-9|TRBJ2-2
CASSLMLAVNTGELFF
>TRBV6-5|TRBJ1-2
CASSYDGARGYTF
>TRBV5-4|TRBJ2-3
CASSLGDGTGTQYF
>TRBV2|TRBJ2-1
CASRDRGNNEQFF
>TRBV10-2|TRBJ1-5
CASSESAGAGFPQHF
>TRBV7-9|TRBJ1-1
CASSPSGVRDTEAFF
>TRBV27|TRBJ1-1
CASSSVRQPLAEAFF
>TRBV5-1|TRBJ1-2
CASSDEGDIGNYGYTF
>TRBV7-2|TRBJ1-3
CASSITQGRGNTIYF
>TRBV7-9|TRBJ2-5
CASSDLMETQYF
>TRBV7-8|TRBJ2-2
CASNAYRGQGGELFF
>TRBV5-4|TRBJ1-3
CASSLVSGNTIYF
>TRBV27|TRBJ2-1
CASKRRGYNEQFF
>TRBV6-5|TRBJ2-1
CASSYSERGRAFF
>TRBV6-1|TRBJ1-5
CASRQDRASNQPQHF
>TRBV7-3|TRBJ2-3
CASSFTPTDTQYF
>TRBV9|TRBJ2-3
CASGHGMDTQYF
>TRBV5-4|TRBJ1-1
CASSSRLKGNTEAFF
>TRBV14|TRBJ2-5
CASSQAEDGHQETQYF
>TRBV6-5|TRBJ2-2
CASSPNTGELFF
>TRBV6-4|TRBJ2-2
CASSGRANTGELFF
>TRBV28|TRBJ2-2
CASSFLEISGRARAGELFF
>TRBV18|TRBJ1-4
CASTTSVRGNEKLFF
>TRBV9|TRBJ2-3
CASSVGSGRGDTQYF
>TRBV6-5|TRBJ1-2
CASSRSGGGQGYTF
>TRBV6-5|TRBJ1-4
CASRGGPATNEKLFF
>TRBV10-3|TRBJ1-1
CASRQGGTEAFF
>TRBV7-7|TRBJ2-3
CASSPGRAAPSTQYF
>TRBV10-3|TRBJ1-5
CAISADSNQPQHF
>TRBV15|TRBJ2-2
CATRVRGNTGELFF
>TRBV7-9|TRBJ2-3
CASSLAGLAGDPDTQYF